The source of this T cell receptor beta chain is a study of T cells after yellow fever vaccination. This clonotype was counted only a few times. Germline-derived CDR1 and CDR2 are LGHDT and YNNKEL (reference sequence). V gave up 4 bases and J gave up 2 bases, with 11 bases separating them. CDR3 length: 14 residues. TCRdb ran MiXCR on the 5' RACE reads and lists one entry per CDR3 protein. The sample consists of around 340,000 distinct CDR3 sequences, approximately 13% of them appearing once. This rearrangement joins TRBV3-1 to TRBJ2-5; tentatively, D is TRBD2 (6 bases). This TCR was sampled from a man aged 18 to 29 who received the YFV17D yellow fever vaccine. Sequencing was performed on CD4+ T cells sorted from PBMCs, taken 15 days after the yellow fever booster vaccination. The CDR3 sequence is CASSRLEGQETQYF. For the CDR3, the DNA is TGTGCCAGCAGCCGACTAGAGGGACAAGAGACCCAGTACTTC.